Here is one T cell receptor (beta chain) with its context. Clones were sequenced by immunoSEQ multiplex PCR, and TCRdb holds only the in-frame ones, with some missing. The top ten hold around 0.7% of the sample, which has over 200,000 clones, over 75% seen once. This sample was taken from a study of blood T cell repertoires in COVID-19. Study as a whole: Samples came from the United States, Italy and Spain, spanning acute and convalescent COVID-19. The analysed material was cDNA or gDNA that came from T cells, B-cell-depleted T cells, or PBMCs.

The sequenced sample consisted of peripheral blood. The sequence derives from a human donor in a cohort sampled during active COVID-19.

This chain's CDR3 is CASSLESRQGLYGYTF. DNA for the CDR3: TGTGCCAGCAGCTTAGAAAGTCGACAGGGGCTCTATGGCTACACCTTC. This chain connects TRBV7-9 to TRBJ1-2, with 8 bases lining up with TRBD1. The V gene end was trimmed by 1 base and the J gene end by 4 bases; junction bases not matched to a gene: 8. The CDR3 has 16 residues. The V gene's germline CDR1 is SEHNR and CDR2 FQNEAQ (reference sequence).